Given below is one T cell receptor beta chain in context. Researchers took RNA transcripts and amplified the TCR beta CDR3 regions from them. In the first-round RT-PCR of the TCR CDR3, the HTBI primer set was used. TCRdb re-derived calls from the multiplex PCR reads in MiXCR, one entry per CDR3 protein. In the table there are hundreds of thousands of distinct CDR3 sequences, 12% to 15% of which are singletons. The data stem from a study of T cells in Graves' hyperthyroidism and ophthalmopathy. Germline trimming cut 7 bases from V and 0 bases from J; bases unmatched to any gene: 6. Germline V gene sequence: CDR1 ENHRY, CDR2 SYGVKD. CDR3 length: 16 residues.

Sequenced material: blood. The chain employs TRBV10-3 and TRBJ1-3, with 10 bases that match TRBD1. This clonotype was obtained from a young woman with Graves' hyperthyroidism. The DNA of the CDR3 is TGTGCCATCACCACCCGGGACAGGGGCTCTGGAAACACCATATATTTT. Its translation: CAITTRDRGSGNTIYF.